The clone carrying this T cell receptor (beta chain) was found a few times. Antigen specificity is unknown. This sample is part of a study of identical twins. There are 14 residues in the CDR3. Germline CDR1 DFQATT, CDR2 SNEGSKA (reference sequence). V shed 1 base and J shed 2 bases, with 9 bases lying between them. Study outcomes and limitations: Abundant beta clonotypes from cord blood bore fewer insertions; memory repertoires lacked this pattern. It was cross-sectional statistical analysis, not following the same donors, that the conclusions relied on.

Using its own MiXCR run on the 5' RACE reads, TCRdb lists one record per CDR3 protein. Here the sample spans roughly 250,000 distinct CDR3 sequences, about 14% being singletons. Sequencing was done on a sample of memory (CD45RO+) T cells sorted from blood. The gene calls are TRBV20-1 and TRBJ2-1; a weak D match, TRBD2 (6 bases). The clonotype originates from a woman younger than 30 in good health. In DNA form, the CDR3 reads TGCAGTGCTAGAGGGCGGGGTACCTACAATGAGCAGTTCTTC. This translates into CSARGRGTYNEQFF.